A selection of T cell receptor beta chains follows, all from one sample in a study of Ad26.COV2.S vaccination and SARS-CoV-2 variants. Profiled with immunoSEQ multiplex PCR; TCRdb holds only in-frame clones, not every one. The sample carries approximately 460,000 clones, roughly 87% recorded once. Source: peripheral blood, taken in a trial of Ad26.COV2.S vaccine versus placebo. These receptors all stem from a person aged 18 to 65 who received the Ad26.COV2.S COVID-19 vaccine or a placebo. CDR3s include the opening cysteine and the closing phenylalanine or tryptophan. A D gene is named only where the DNA matches it firmly. Part of the rows lack a size; the others show once, few, many or a class for expanded clones.

cdr3_nt cdr3_aa j_call d_call v_call clone_size
TGTGCCAGCAGTTACGGCGGGAGTGGGACAGATACGCAGTATTTT CASSYGGSGTDTQYF TRBJ2-3 TRBD2 TRBV6-5 NA
TGTGCCAGCAGTTACGACAGTACTTACGGGGAGCTGTTTTTT CASSYDSTYGELFF TRBJ2-2 NA TRBV6-5 NA
TGTGCCAGCAGCAGGGGACACTTGTGGGAAAAACTGTTTTTT CASSRGHLWEKLFF TRBJ1-4 NA TRBV11-2 few
TGTGCCAGCAGTTATTGGGGGGCGGACACCGGGGAGCTGTTTTTT CASSYWGADTGELFF TRBJ2-2 NA TRBV6-5 NA
TGTGCCAGCAGAAAACAGGGGTTCTACGAGCAGTACTTC CASRKQGFYEQYF TRBJ2-7 TRBD1 TRBV2 NA
TGTGCCAGTTCGGAGCGGGATCTCACAGATACGCAGTATTTT CASSERDLTDTQYF TRBJ2-3 TRBD2 TRBV6-4 NA
TGTGCCAGCAGCCAAGATGTAACTCAGCGCAGCTACAATGAGCAGTTCTTC CASSQDVTQRSYNEQFF TRBJ2-1 NA TRBV3-1/TRBV3-2 NA
TGTGCCATCAGTCAAACAGGGGAGCAGTACTTC CAISQTGEQYF TRBJ2-7 NA TRBV10-3 NA
TGTGCCAGCATGGTGGTCGGCACAGATACGCAGTATTTT CASMVVGTDTQYF TRBJ2-3 NA TRBV2 NA
TGTGCCAGCAGCTTAGCCATCATGGACTATGGCTACACCTTC CASSLAIMDYGYTF TRBJ1-2 NA TRBV7-9 NA
TGTGCCAGCAGCCAAGATGGAGGAACCTATAGCACAGATACGCAGTATTTT CASSQDGGTYSTDTQYF TRBJ2-3 NA TRBV3-1/TRBV3-2 NA
TGTGCCAGCAGCTTGAATGCCGGGCCCAGGGGGGATCAGCCCCAGCATTTT CASSLNAGPRGDQPQHF TRBJ1-5 TRBD1 TRBV5-5 NA
TGTGCCAGCTCCGGGGGGTTAGGGAATCAGCCCCAGCATTTT CASSGGLGNQPQHF TRBJ1-5 NA TRBV28 NA
TGTGCCAGCAGAGGACCGAAATATGGCTACACCTTC CASRGPKYGYTF TRBJ1-2 NA TRBV28 NA
TGTGCCAGCAAACCCCCGAATCAGCCCCAGCATTTT CASKPPNQPQHF TRBJ1-5 NA TRBV28 NA
TGCGCCAGCAGCCAAGATAGGAGGGCGAACGCCTACAATGAGCAGTTCTTC CASSQDRRANAYNEQFF TRBJ2-1 NA TRBV4-3 NA
TGCGCCAGCAGCTTACTAGCGGGAGGCGACAATGAGCAGTTCTTC CASSLLAGGDNEQFF TRBJ2-1 TRBD2 TRBV5-1 NA
TGTGCCAGCAGCTTGGGATCAGGCGGGAGGACCCCCTACGAGCAGTACTTC CASSLGSGGRTPYEQYF TRBJ2-7 TRBD2 TRBV5-8 NA
TGTGCCAGCAGACAGGGGTCTGGAAACACCATATATTTT CASRQGSGNTIYF TRBJ1-3 TRBD1 TRBV6-5 NA
TGTGCCAGCAGCACCCGACAGGGCAATCAGCCCCAGCATTTT CASSTRQGNQPQHF TRBJ1-5 NA TRBV7-2 NA
TGTGCCAGCAGCTTAAATCCTAGCACAATCCAAGAGACCCAGTACTTC CASSLNPSTIQETQYF TRBJ2-5 NA TRBV7-2 NA
TGTGCCAGCTCACCACAGCCAGGCCAAAATGAGCAGTTCTTC CASSPQPGQNEQFF TRBJ2-1 NA TRBV18 NA
TGTGCCAGCATCACCGGGCCTCGAGGCCAGCCCCAGCATTTT CASITGPRGQPQHF TRBJ1-5 NA TRBV28 NA
TGTGCCAGCAGCTCCCGTGAGAGCTTGGTCTTCTACGAGCAGTACTTC CASSSRESLVFYEQYF TRBJ2-7 NA TRBV5-6 NA
TGTGCCAGCTCACTGACCGGGACAGGGACTAGCGGGGATCGGGAGACCCAGTACTTC CASSLTGTGTSGDRETQYF TRBJ2-5 TRBD2 TRBV18 once
TGTGCCAGCTCCGCATCCGGGAACGGGTATGGCTACACCTTC CASSASGNGYGYTF TRBJ1-2 NA TRBV18 NA
TGTGCCAGCAGCTTAAAGACAGGGATTGAGCAGTTCTTC CASSLKTGIEQFF TRBJ2-1 TRBD1 TRBV7-3 NA
TGCGCCAGCACCAAATCAACAGGAGACTATGGCTACACCTTC CASTKSTGDYGYTF TRBJ1-2 NA TRBV5-1 NA
TGTGCCAGTAGTATCGGCAGGGGGCTCACCTACGAGCAGTACTTC CASSIGRGLTYEQYF TRBJ2-7 TRBD1 TRBV19 few
TGTGCCAGCAGTGCTCTAGGTCCCTACAATGAGCAGTTCTTC CASSALGPYNEQFF TRBJ2-1 NA TRBV2 NA
TGTGCCAGTAGTAGGGGTCTGACAGACGGGCCCCAGCATTTT CASSRGLTDGPQHF TRBJ1-5 NA TRBV19 NA
TGTGCCACCAGCAGAGGGACGGATTTAGCCAAAAACATTCAGTACTTC CATSRGTDLAKNIQYF TRBJ2-4 NA TRBV15 NA
TGTGCCAGCAGTCGGGCGGGGGCAACTAATGAAAAACTGTTTTTT CASSRAGATNEKLFF TRBJ1-4 NA TRBV28 once
TGTGCCAGCACCACCCGGGGGTACGGAAACACCATATATTTT CASTTRGYGNTIYF TRBJ1-3 NA TRBV28 NA
TGTGCCAGCAGTTGGGACAGGGGCCCAAGTGGCTACACCTTC CASSWDRGPSGYTF TRBJ1-2 TRBD1 TRBV2 NA
TGTGCCAGCAGTGACGTGGTGGCCGCTTCCTACGAGCAGTACTTC CASSDVVAASYEQYF TRBJ2-7 NA TRBV2 NA
TGTGCCAGCAGTCAAACAGACACCAGCGAGCAGTACTTC CASSQTDTSEQYF TRBJ2-7 NA TRBV27 NA
TGTGCCAGCAGCCGGTGGGGGGAATCAGGCACTGAAGCTTTCTTT CASSRWGESGTEAFF TRBJ1-1 NA TRBV7-8 NA
TGTGCCAGCAGCCTTATCAGGGGGGAGAACTACAATGAGCAGTTCTTC CASSLIRGENYNEQFF TRBJ2-1 NA TRBV6-2/TRBV6-3 NA
TGTGCCAGCAGCGTGGGACTAGCGGGAGCCACGAACACCGGGGAGCTGTTTTTT CASSVGLAGATNTGELFF TRBJ2-2 TRBD2 TRBV9 NA
TGTGCCAGCAGACTACAGGGGACTAGCACAGATACGCAGTATTTT CASRLQGTSTDTQYF TRBJ2-3 NA TRBV2 NA
TGTGCCAGCAGCTTAGTGAACACAATGGACTATGGCTACACCTTC CASSLVNTMDYGYTF TRBJ1-2 NA TRBV7-9 NA
TGTGCCAGCAGTCCGCGCCTCGGCGGGACTGAAGCTTTCTTT CASSPRLGGTEAFF TRBJ1-1 NA TRBV28 once
TGCAGTGCTAGTTTGGAGAACAATCAGCCCCAGCATTTT CSASLENNQPQHF TRBJ1-5 NA TRBV20-1 NA
TGTGCCAGCTCACGCGGTCTGACAGGGGTCAGCACAGATACGCAGTATTTT CASSRGLTGVSTDTQYF TRBJ2-3 TRBD1 TRBV18 once
TGTGCCAGCAGCGCCGCCGGGACTCCGAATGAGCAGTTCTTC CASSAAGTPNEQFF TRBJ2-1 NA TRBV5-6 NA